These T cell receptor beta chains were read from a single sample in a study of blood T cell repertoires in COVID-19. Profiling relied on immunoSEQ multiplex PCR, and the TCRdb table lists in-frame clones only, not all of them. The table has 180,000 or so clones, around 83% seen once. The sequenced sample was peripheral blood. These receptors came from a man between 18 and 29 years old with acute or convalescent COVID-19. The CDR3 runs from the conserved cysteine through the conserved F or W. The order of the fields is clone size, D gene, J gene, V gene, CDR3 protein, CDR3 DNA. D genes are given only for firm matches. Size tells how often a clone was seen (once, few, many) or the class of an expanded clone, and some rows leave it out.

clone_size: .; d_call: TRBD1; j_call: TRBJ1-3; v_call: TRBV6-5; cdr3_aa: CASSRNRGSGNTIYF; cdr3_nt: TGTGCCAGCAGCCGCAACAGGGGATCTGGAAACACCATATATTTT
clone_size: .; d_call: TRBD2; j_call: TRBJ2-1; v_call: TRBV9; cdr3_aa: CASSVNPGLASWGSYNEQFF; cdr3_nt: TGTGCCAGCAGCGTAAACCCGGGACTAGCCTCCTGGGGCTCCTACAATGAGCAGTTCTTC
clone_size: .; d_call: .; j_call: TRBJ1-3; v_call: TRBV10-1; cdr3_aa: CASSEWGSSGNTIYF; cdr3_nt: TGCGCCAGCAGTGAGTGGGGCAGCTCTGGAAACACCATATATTTT
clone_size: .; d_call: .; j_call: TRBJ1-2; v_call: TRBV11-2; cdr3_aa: CASNSPDRRYGYTF; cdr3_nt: TGTGCCAGCAACTCCCCGGACCGGAGGTATGGCTACACCTTC
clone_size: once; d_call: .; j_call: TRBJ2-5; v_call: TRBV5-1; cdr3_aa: CASSLDTQETQYF; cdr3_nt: TGCGCCAGCAGCTTGGACACCCAAGAGACCCAGTACTTC
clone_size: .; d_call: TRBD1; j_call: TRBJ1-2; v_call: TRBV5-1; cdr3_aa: CASSSGAGQGAGYTF; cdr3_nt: TGCGCCAGCAGCTCCGGGGCGGGACAGGGGGCTGGCTACACCTTC
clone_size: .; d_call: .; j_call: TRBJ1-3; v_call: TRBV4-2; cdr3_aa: CASSQLGNTIYF; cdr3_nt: TGTGCCAGCAGCCAACTGGGAAACACCATATATTTT
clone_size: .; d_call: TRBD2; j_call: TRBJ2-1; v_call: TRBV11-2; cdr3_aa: CASSWTSGANSYNEQFF; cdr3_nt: TGTGCCAGCAGCTGGACTAGCGGGGCTAACTCCTACAATGAGCAGTTCTTC
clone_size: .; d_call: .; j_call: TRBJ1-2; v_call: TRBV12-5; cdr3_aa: CASGPLLSFYGYTF; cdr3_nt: TGTGCTAGTGGGCCACTTCTGAGTTTCTATGGCTACACCTTC
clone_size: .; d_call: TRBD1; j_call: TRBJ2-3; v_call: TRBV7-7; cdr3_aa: CASSAGTGSTDTQYF; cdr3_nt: TGTGCCAGCAGCGCCGGGACAGGGAGCACAGATACGCAGTATTTT
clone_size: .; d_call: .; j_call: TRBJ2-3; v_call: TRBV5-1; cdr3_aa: CASRAETDTQYF; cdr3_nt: TGCGCCAGCAGAGCCGAGACAGATACGCAGTATTTT
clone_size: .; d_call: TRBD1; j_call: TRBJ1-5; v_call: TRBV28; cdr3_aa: CASSLQGATQPQHF; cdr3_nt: TGTGCCAGCAGTTTGCAGGGGGCGACGCAGCCCCAGCATTTT
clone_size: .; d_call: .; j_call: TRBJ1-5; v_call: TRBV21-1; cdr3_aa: CASSPPCRRTISDQPQHF; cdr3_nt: TGTGCCAGCAGCCCACCGTGTCGACGGACAATATCTGATCAGCCCCAGCATTTT
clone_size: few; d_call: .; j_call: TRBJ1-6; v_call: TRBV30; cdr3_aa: CAGSHGGSSYNSPLHF; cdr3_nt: TGTGCCGGTTCCCACGGGGGATCGTCCTATAATTCACCCCTCCACTTT
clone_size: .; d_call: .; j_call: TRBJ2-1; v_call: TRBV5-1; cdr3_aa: CASSPELGGLSYNEQFF; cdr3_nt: TGCGCCAGCAGCCCCGAGCTCGGGGGGCTCTCCTACAATGAGCAGTTCTTC
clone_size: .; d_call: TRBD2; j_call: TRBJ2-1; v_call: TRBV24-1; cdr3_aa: CATSVPAGGGTFF; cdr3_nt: TGTGCCACCAGTGTTCCTGCGGGGGGAGGAACTTTCTTC
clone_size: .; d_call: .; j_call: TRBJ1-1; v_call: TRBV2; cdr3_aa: CASSNRAGTEAFF; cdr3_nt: TGTGCCAGTTCAAACAGGGCTGGCACTGAAGCTTTCTTT
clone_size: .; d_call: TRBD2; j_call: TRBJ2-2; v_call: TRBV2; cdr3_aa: CASSWTSGVTGELFF; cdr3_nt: TGTGCCAGCAGCTGGACTAGCGGGGTCACCGGGGAGCTGTTTTTT